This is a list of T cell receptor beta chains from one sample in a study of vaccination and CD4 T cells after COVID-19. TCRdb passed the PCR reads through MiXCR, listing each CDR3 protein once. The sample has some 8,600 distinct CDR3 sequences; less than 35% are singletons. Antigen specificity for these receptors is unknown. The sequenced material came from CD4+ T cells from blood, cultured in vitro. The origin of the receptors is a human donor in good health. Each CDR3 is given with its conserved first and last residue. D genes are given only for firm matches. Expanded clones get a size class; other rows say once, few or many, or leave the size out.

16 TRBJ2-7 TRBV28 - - TGTGCCAGCAGGGGACGAGGGATCCTCCCAATCTACGAGCAGTACTTC CASRGRGILPIYEQYF
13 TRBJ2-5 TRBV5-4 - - TGTGCCAGCAGCTCTGGGCACCAAGAGACCCAGTACTTC CASSSGHQETQYF
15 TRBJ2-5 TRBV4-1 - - TGCGCCAGCAGCCAAGACGACACCAAACAAGAGACCCAGTACTTC CASSQDDTKQETQYF
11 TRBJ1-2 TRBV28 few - TGTGCCAGCAGTTTTGGGCAGGAGGACACCTTC CASSFGQEDTF
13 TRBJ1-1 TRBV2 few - TGTGCCAGCAGTGAAGAGGGGGGCACTGAAGCTTTCTTT CASSEEGGTEAFF
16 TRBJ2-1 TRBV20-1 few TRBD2 TGCAGTGCTAGACCCGCCACTAGCGGGCGGACCAATGAGCAGTTCTTC CSARPATSGRTNEQFF
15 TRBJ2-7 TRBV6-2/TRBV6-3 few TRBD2 TGTGCCAGCAGTTCGGGAGGTAGCGGCAACTACGAGCAGTACTTC CASSSGGSGNYEQYF
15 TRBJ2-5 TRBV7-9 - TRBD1 TGTGCCAGCAGCGACCTACGGACAGGGGGCGAGACCCAGTACTTC CASSDLRTGGETQYF
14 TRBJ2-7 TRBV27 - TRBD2 TGTGCCAGCAGTTTGGGGGGACTAGCGGGGCGGCAGTACTTC CASSLGGLAGRQYF
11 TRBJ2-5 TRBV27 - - TGTGCCAGCAGCTTTCGTGGGACCCAGTACTTC CASSFRGTQYF
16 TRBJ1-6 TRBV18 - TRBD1 TGTGCCAGCTCACCCGACAGGGGGACTTATAATTCACCCCTCCACTTT CASSPDRGTYNSPLHF
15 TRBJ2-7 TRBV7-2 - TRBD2 TGTGCCAGCAGGCCTCAAGCGGGAGGGTCCTACGAGCAGTACTTC CASRPQAGGSYEQYF
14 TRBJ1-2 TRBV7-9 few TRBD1 TGTGCCAGCAGCGCGTACAGGGGAGACTATGGCTACACCTTC CASSAYRGDYGYTF
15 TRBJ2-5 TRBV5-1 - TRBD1 TGCGCCAGCAGCCGAGGACAGGGGAATCAAGAGACCCAGTACTTC CASSRGQGNQETQYF
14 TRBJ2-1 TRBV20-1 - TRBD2 TGCAGTGCTAGCGTCCTAGCGGGATACAATGAGCAGTTCTTC CSASVLAGYNEQFF
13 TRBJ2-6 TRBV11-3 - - TGTGCCAGCAGCTTAGCTGGGGCCAACGTCCTGACTTTC CASSLAGANVLTF
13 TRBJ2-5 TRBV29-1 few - TGCAGCGGATCGGCGCCTCCTGGGGAGACCCAGTACTTC CSGSAPPGETQYF
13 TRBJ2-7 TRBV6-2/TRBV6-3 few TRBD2 TGTGCCACCCATTCTAGCGGGACCTACGAGCAGTACTTC CATHSSGTYEQYF
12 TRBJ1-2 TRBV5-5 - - TGTGCCAGCAGCCCGACGGTCTATGGCTACACCTTC CASSPTVYGYTF
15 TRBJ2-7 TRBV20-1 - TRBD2 TGCAGTGCTAGGACTAGCGGGAGGGCCTCTCGTGAGCAGTACTTC CSARTSGRASREQYF
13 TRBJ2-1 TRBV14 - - TGTGCCAGCAGCCAACTCGATTTCAGCGGGCAGTTCTTC CASSQLDFSGQFF
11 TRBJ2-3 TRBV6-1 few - TGTGCCACCCGGTTGGGAGATACGCAGTATTTT CATRLGDTQYF
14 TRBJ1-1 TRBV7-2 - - TGTGCCAGCAGCTTAGGCCCAGTGAACACTGAAGCTTTCTTT CASSLGPVNTEAFF
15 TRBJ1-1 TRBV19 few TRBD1 TGTGCCAGTAGTACTGGACAGGGAACATTATTCGGAGCTTTCTTT CASSTGQGTLFGAFF
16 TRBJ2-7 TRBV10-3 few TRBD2 TGTGCCACCAAAGGTGGGACTAGCGGGAGTCTCTACGAGCAGTACTTC CATKGGTSGSLYEQYF
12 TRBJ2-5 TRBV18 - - TGTGCCAGCTCAAGGGATAAAGAGACCCAGTACTTC CASSRDKETQYF
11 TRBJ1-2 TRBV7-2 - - TGTGCCCTGACTTTGCTCTATGGCTACACCTTC CALTLLYGYTF
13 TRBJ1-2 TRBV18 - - TGTGCCAGCTCACCGGCAGGAAACTATGGCTACACCTTC CASSPAGNYGYTF
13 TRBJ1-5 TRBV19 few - TGTGCCAGTAGGGACATAGGCAATCAGCCCCAGCATTTT CASRDIGNQPQHF
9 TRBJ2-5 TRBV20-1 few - TGCAGTGCTGGAGAGACCCAGTACTTC CSAGETQYF
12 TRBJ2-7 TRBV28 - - TGTGCCAGCAGTTCTCCAGGCTACGAGCAGTACTTC CASSSPGYEQYF
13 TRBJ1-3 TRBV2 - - TGTGCCAGCAGCGCCTTTGGGGGTAGCACCATATATTTT CASSAFGGSTIYF
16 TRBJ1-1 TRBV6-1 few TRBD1 TGTGCCAGCAGTATCCCCCGACAGGGGCCGAACACTGAAGCTTTCTTT CASSIPRQGPNTEAFF
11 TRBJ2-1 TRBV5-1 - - TGCGCCAGCGGTAGGGGCAATGAGCAGTTCTTC CASGRGNEQFF
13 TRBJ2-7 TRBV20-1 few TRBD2 TGCAGTGCCCCACTAGCGGGATTATACGAGCAGTACTTC CSAPLAGLYEQYF
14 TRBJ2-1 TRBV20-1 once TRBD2 TGCAGTGCTTCCAAGACTAGCGTCGACAATGAGCAGTTCTTC CSASKTSVDNEQFF
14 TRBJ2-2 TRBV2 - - TGTGCCAGCAGTGAAGGGAGAGGGGCAGGGGAGCTGTTTTTT CASSEGRGAGELFF
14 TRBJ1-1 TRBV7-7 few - TGTGCTAGCAGCTCACTTGCAGGGATTCTTGAAGCTTTCTTT CASSSLAGILEAFF
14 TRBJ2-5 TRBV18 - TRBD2 TGTGCCAGCTCACCACCTAGCGGGAGAGAGACCCAGTACTTC CASSPPSGRETQYF
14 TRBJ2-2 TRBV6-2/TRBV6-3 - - TGTGCCAGCAGTCTTCTACCGAACACCGGGGAGCTGTTTTTT CASSLLPNTGELFF
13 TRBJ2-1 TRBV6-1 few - TGTGCCAGCAGCCCGCTTGGGACTGGTGAGCAGTTCTTC CASSPLGTGEQFF
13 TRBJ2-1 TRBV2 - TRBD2 TGTGCCAGCAGGGGGACTATATCAAATGAGCAGTTCTTC CASRGTISNEQFF
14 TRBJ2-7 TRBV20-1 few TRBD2 TGCAGTGCTGTAAGCGGGGGCCCTTCCTACGAGCAGTACTTC CSAVSGGPSYEQYF
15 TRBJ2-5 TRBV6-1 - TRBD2 TGTGCCAGCAGTATAGGACTAGCGGGAGGTCAGACCCAGTACTTC CASSIGLAGGQTQYF
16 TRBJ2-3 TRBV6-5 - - TGTGCCAGCAGTTACTCAGTATCTGGGGTCCCAGATACGCAGTATTTT CASSYSVSGVPDTQYF
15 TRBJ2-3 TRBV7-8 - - TGTGCCAGCAGCTTGGGGACGGTTCGATCAGATACGCAGTATTTT CASSLGTVRSDTQYF
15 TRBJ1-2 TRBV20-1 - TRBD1 TGCAGTGCTGGGAGGAAGGGGGCGACCAACTATGGCTACACCTTC CSAGRKGATNYGYTF
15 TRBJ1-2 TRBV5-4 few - TGTGCCAGCAGCTTGGCCGGAGTCCCCGGAAAGGGCTACACCTTC CASSLAGVPGKGYTF
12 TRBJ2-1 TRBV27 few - TGTGCCAGCAGTTTACTAGACAATGAGCAGTTCTTC CASSLLDNEQFF
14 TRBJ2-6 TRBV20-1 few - TGCAGTGCTAGTCAAGTGGCCGGGGCCAACGTCCTGACTTTC CSASQVAGANVLTF
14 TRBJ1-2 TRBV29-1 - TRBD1 TGCAGCGCTGGGGCCAGGGGGCTAGTAAGTGGCTACACCTTC CSAGARGLVSGYTF
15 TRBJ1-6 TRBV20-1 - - TGCAGTGCTAGAGATCAGATCTCCTATAATTCACCCCTCCACTTT CSARDQISYNSPLHF
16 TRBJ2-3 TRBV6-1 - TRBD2 TGTGCCAGCCGTAGGGGGAGACTAGCGGGAGCGGATACGCAGTATTTT CASRRGRLAGADTQYF